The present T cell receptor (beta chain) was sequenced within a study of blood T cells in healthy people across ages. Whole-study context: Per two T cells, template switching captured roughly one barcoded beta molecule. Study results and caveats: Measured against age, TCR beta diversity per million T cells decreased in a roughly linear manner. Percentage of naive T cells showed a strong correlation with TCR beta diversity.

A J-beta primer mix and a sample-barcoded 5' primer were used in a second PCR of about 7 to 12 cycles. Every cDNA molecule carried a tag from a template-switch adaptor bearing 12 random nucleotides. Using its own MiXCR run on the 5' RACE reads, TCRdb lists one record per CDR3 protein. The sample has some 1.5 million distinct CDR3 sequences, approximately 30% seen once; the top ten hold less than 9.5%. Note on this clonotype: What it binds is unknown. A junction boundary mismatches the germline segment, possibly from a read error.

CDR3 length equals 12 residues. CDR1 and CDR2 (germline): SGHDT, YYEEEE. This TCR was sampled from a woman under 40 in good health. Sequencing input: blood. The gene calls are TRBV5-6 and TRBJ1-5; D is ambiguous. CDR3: CAGSLGRQPQHF. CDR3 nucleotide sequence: TGTGCCGGCAGCCTAGGTCGTCAGCCCCAGCATTTT.